The 5 T cell receptor beta chains in this list originate from one sample, sequenced in a study of blood T cell repertoires in COVID-19. TCRdb keeps only in-frame clones here, not all; method: immunoSEQ multiplex PCR. The data hold 200,000 to 300,000 clones, with approximately 84% observed a single time. Input material: peripheral blood. These receptors all stem from a man aged 45 to 65 with acute or convalescent COVID-19.

The rearrangement links TRBV5-1 to TRBJ1-2; D may be TRBD1 (6 bases). V lost 5 bases and J lost 7, with 21 bases in between. The length of the CDR3 is 15 residues. CDR1 SGHRS and CDR2 YFSETQ come from the germline V gene. CDR3 protein: CASRGTDSLTLGYTF. The CDR3 nucleotides are TGCGCCAGCAGGGGGACGGACAGCCTGACTCTTGGCTACACCTTC.

The chain couples TRBV30 to TRBJ2-6; D ambiguous. Trimming removed 7 bases at V and 4 bases at J, with 11 bases between. In germline, CDR1 is GTSNPN, CDR2 SVGIG (reference sequence). The CDR3 totals 13 residues. CDR3 sequence: CALTSTGANVLTF. CDR3 sequence (DNA): TGTGCCTTGACATCGACCGGGGCCAACGTCCTGACTTTC.

The rearrangement uses TRBV25-1 and TRBJ2-2; 9 nucleotides line up with TRBD1. The V gene end was trimmed by 5 bases and the J gene end by 4 bases; junction bases not matched to a gene: 8. Germline V CDR1 and CDR2: MGHDK, SYGVNS. This CDR3 is built from 16 residues. The CDR3 DNA reads as TGTGCCAGCAGTCTTACCGGGACAGGGCCCACCGGGGAGCTGTTTTTT. Protein product: CASSLTGTGPTGELFF.

The chain uses TRBV7-2 and TRBJ1-5, with 8 bases that match TRBD1. Losses at the gene ends were 2 bases for V and 3 bases for J; bases not matched to a gene: 6. The germline CDR1 and CDR2 sequences are SGHTA and FQGNSA. The CDR3 covers 16 residues. As DNA, the CDR3 is TGTGCCAGCAGCTTACAGGGGGCCCGTTTCAATCAGCCCCAGCATTTT. Translating gives CASSLQGARFNQPQHF.

In its sample, this clone was seen many times. The chain combines TRBV19 with TRBJ2-7; 9 bases fit TRBD1. The CDR3 is made up of 15 amino acids. The V and J ends lost 4 bases and 6 bases, in that order; junction bases with no gene match: 10. CDR1 and CDR2 (germline): LNHDA, SQIVND (reference sequence). Here the CDR3 reads CASSNPGQGLREQYF. The CDR3 nucleotides are TGTGCCAGTAGTAACCCGGGACAGGGTCTTCGCGAGCAGTACTTC.